A selection of T cell receptor beta chains follows, all from one sample in a study of blood T cells in healthy people across ages. TCRdb re-analysed the 5' RACE reads in MiXCR, keeping a single row per CDR3 protein. The sample includes about 720,000 distinct CDR3 sequences, roughly 20% of them seen just once. Sequenced material: blood. These receptors were taken from a man aged 65 to 85 in good health. The conserved cysteine and the conserved F or W are not part of the CDR3 here. Size is omitted from some rows. Given values are once, few, many or a class for expanded clones.

TRBV29-1	TRBJ2-4	few	SVAGGLAKNIQY
TRBV2	TRBJ2-3	-	ASSDLTVNTDTQY
TRBV2	TRBJ1-3	-	ASSTGTDTIY
TRBV18	TRBJ2-1	-	ASSREGSSNEQF
TRBV19	TRBJ2-7	few	ASLWAGEQY
TRBV18	TRBJ2-1	once	ASSPPGLAGGYNEQF
TRBV6-1	TRBJ2-2	many	ASTDRVANTGELF
TRBV12-3/TRBV12-4	TRBJ1-2	few	ASSLGGTGSTYGYT
TRBV24-1	-	few	ATSGLRDRVHNEQF
TRBV9	TRBJ2-1	-	ASSAPWASGSHEQF
TRBV7-9	TRBJ2-6	few	ASSQSLSTPVLT
TRBV7-2	TRBJ1-1	-	ASSLGGHMNTEAF
TRBV12-3/TRBV12-4	TRBJ2-4	few	ASSFYIGSGNIQY
TRBV5-1	TRBJ1-1	few	ASSLRGDEAF